This TCR beta chain was sequenced in a study of blood T cell repertoires in COVID-19. Study background: PBMCs, B-cell-depleted T cells, or T cells provided the cDNA or gDNA that made up the material.

Some clones are missing from TCRdb's copy, which holds only in-frame ones; the method was immunoSEQ multiplex PCR. Altogether 35,000 to 45,000 clones are present, around nine tenths being singletons, with the ten largest covering 9.2%. The CDR3 length is 15 residues. With V trimmed by 7 bases and J by 2 bases, 9 bases remained unmatched. The germline V gene encodes CDR1 SGHAT and CDR2 FQNNGV. The chain recombines TRBV11-2 with TRBJ1-1; 8 nucleotides match TRBD1. The sample comprised peripheral blood. This TCR derives from a man aged 45-65 years with active COVID-19. The CDR3 DNA reads TGTGCCAGCATGCGTGGGACAGGAGTTAACACTGAAGCTTTCTTT. It codes for CASMRGTGVNTEAFF.